The 21 T cell receptor beta chains below come from one sample, sequenced in a study of blood T cell repertoires in COVID-19. Clones were sequenced by immunoSEQ multiplex PCR, and TCRdb holds only the in-frame ones, with some missing. The profile covers a few hundred thousand clones, with 87% appearing a single time and approximately 6.2% taken by the ten largest. Sequences were obtained from peripheral blood. Receptors were obtained from a man between 60 and 70 years old who had recovered from COVID-19.

This clone was recorded only once. This chain connects TRBV6-2 or TRBV6-3 to TRBJ1-5; D is possibly TRBD1 (5 bases). CDR3 length: 16 amino acids. V lost 2 bases, J lost 1 base, and 12 bases lay in between. Germline V gene data show CDR1 as MNHEY and CDR2 as SVGEGT. CDR3: CASSYSRGGSNQPQHF. The CDR3 DNA sequence: TGTGCCAGCAGTTACAGCCGGGGGGGAAGCAATCAGCCCCAGCATTTT.

The gene calls are TRBV5-6 and TRBJ1-2; a possible D gene is TRBD1 (5 bases). V lost 0 bases, J lost 3 bases, and 18 bases lay in between. The CDR3 totals 17 residues. Germline V gene lookup returns CDR1 SGHDT and CDR2 YYEEEE. The CDR3 reads CASSLVTESARDYGYTF. The CDR3 DNA follows: TGTGCCAGCAGCTTGGTCACGGAGTCGGCCAGGGACTATGGCTACACCTTC. Based on the CDR3 plus reference TRBV5-6 and TRBJ1-2, the full variable domain is DAGVTQSPTHLIKTRGQQVTLRCSPKSGHDTVSWYQQALGQGPQFIFQYYEEEERQRGNFPDRFSGHQFPNYSSELNVNALLLGDSALYLCASSLVTESARDYGYTFGSGTRLTVV.

The rearrangement uses TRBV6-6 and TRBJ2-3; D is perhaps TRBD2 (6 bases). Germline CDR1 MNHNY, CDR2 SVGAGI (reference sequence). The germline V and J ends were trimmed by 6 bases and 4 bases, with 11 bases remaining between them. CDR3 length: 13 amino acids. For the CDR3, the DNA is TGTGCCAGCAGACGACTAGGGGCAGATACGCAGTATTTT. This encodes CASRRLGADTQYF.

Written as DNA, the CDR3 is TGTGCCAGCAGCTTACCGGGACAGGGTAATGAAAAACTGTTTTTT. Its translation is CASSLPGQGNEKLFF. The rearrangement uses TRBV5-6 and TRBJ1-4; TRBD1 matches at 9 bases. Looked up from germline, CDR1 is SGHDT and CDR2 is YYEEEE. The CDR3 loop spans 15 amino acids. J gave up 4 bases and V 2 bases, and 3 bases lay outside the gene matches.

The chain combines TRBV5-6 with TRBJ2-5; D may be TRBD1 (6 bases). Germline CDR1 is SGHDT and CDR2 is YYEEEE. This CDR3 is built from 13 residues. V was trimmed by 6 bases and J by 3 bases, leaving 12 bases between them. CDR3 amino acids: CASTHRDKETQYF. DNA for the CDR3: TGTGCCAGCACCCACCGGGACAAAGAGACCCAGTACTTC.

The chain recombines TRBV5-1 with TRBJ1-2; tentatively, D is TRBD1 (5 bases). Trimming removed 5 bases from V and 4 bases from J, with 12 bases in between. The CDR3 is made up of 13 amino acids. Germline lookup yields CDR1 SGHRS and CDR2 YFSETQ. CDR3: CASRAGSVYGYTF. The CDR3 nucleotides are TGCGCCAGCAGAGCAGGGTCTGTCTATGGCTACACCTTC.

The rearrangement links TRBV7-2 to TRBJ1-5; the D is unclear. Trimming stripped 4 bases from V and 4 bases from J, with 14 bases between. CDR3 size: 15 residues. CDR1 SGHTA and CDR2 FQGNSA come from the germline V gene. The CDR3 nucleotides read TGTGCCAGCAGCTCAACGGGAACCCTTAATCAGCCCCAGCATTTT. Amino acids: CASSSTGTLNQPQHF.

This clone appeared a single time. The V gene is TRBV7-9, the J gene TRBJ1-3; the D is unclear. This CDR3 region has 15 residues. Germline V lookup: CDR1 SEHNR, CDR2 FQNEAQ (reference sequence). V lost 1 base and J 2 bases, leaving 9 bases between the germline ends. The CDR3 spells CASSLGSSTGNTIYF. DNA of the CDR3: TGTGCCAGCAGCTTAGGGAGTAGCACTGGAAACACCATATATTTT. Variable domain in full (rest from reference TRBV7-9 and TRBJ1-3): DTGVSQNPRHKITKRGQNVTFRCDPISEHNRLYWYRQTLGQGPEFLTYFQNEAQLEKSRLLSDRFSAERPKGSFSTLEIQRTEQGDSAMYLCASSLGSSTGNTIYFGEGSWLTVV.

The genes are TRBV6-5 and TRBJ2-7, with a weak D call TRBD1 (5 bases). Germline values: CDR1 MNHEY, CDR2 SVGAGI. The CDR3 spans 15 residues. V was shortened by 0 bases and J by 0 bases, with 9 bases between the two germline ends. The CDR3 DNA is TGTGCCAGCAGTTACTCGCAGGGAAGCTCCTACGAGCAGTACTTC. It specifies CASSYSQGSSYEQYF.

This rearrangement joins TRBV24-1 to TRBJ2-7, with TRBD2 identical over 15 bases. Trimming at V came to 2 bases and at J to 7 bases, leaving 17 bases not matched to a gene. The CDR3 has 20 amino acids. The germline CDR1 and CDR2 sequences are KGHDR and SFDVKD. The CDR3 sequence: CATSDSGLAGGPSVMFEQYF. The CDR3 nucleotides read TGTGCCACCAGTGATTCGGGACTAGCGGGGGGCCCTAGTGTGATGTTTGAGCAGTACTTC.

A note on this clone: Other DNA sequences in the same sample also yield this CDR3. J is TRBJ1-4 and V is TRBV7-9, with D unresolved. There are 14 residues in the CDR3. Germline V lookup: CDR1 SEHNR, CDR2 FQNEAQ (reference sequence). The ends were cut back, 2 bases at V and 1 base at J, with 5 bases in the middle. As DNA, the CDR3 is TGTGCCAGCAGCTTAACGGGAACTAATGAAAAACTGTTTTTT. It yields the protein CASSLTGTNEKLFF.

CDR3 residues: CASSKSGGAEETQYF. In DNA, the CDR3 is TGTGCCAGCAGTAAGAGCGGGGGGGCGGAAGAGACCCAGTACTTC. The chain has TRBV7-2 and TRBJ2-5; 10 bases match TRBD2. Germline CDR1 is SGHTA and CDR2 is FQGNSA. Trimming cost V 6 bases and J 3 bases; bases outside gene matches: 7. CDR3 length: 15 residues.

V is TRBV30 and J is TRBJ1-5; D ambiguous. Germline V gives CDR1 GTSNPN, CDR2 SVGIG (reference sequence). Trimming stripped 4 bases from V and 6 bases from J, with 16 bases between. CDR3 length: 14 amino acids. DNA of the CDR3: TGTGCCTGGACCTTCGGAGGGTCGGGTCAGCCCCAGCATTTT. It yields the protein CAWTFGGSGQPQHF.

The chain joins TRBV5-1 to TRBJ2-2; D perhaps matches TRBD1 (6 bases). Trimming took 0 bases from V and 0 from J, leaving 9 bases between them. From germline, CDR1 is SGHRS and CDR2 YFSETQ. The CDR3 spans 16 residues. The CDR3 DNA follows: TGCGCCAGCAGCTTGGGGGCAGGGGCGAACACCGGGGAGCTGTTTTTT. It yields the protein CASSLGAGANTGELFF.

This clone was recorded only once. At one end the junction does not follow the germline gene, possibly because of a read error. The CDR3 DNA reads as TGTGCCAGCAGCTCCTCAGAGGCCCAGTACTTC. The encoded protein is CASSSSEAQYF. The rearrangement joins TRBV5-6 to TRBJ2-5; no clear D. This CDR3 is built from 11 residues. From germline, CDR1 is SGHDT and CDR2 YYEEEE. Based on the CDR3 plus reference TRBV5-6 and TRBJ2-5, the full variable domain is DAGVTQSPTHLIKTRGQQVTLRCSPKSGHDTVSWYQQALGQGPQFIFQYYEEEERQRGNFPDRFSGHQFPNYSSELNVNALLLGDSALYLCASSSSEAQYFGPGTRLLVL.

To note about this clone: Other DNA sequences in the same sample also yield this CDR3. The V gene is TRBV3-1 (or the pseudogene TRBV3-2), the J gene TRBJ2-1; 9 nucleotides match TRBD2. Trimming removed 6 bases from V and 7 bases from J; junction bases left unmatched: 19. In germline, CDR1 is LGHDT, CDR2 YNNKEL (reference sequence). This CDR3 region has 18 residues. The CDR3 DNA is TGTGCCAGCAGTCCTTCCTCCTCTGGGCTAGCGGGAACGAATGAGCAGTTCTTC. Its protein is CASSPSSSGLAGTNEQFF.

V is TRBV27 and J is TRBJ1-2, with D uncertain. Germline CDR1 reads MNHEY; CDR2 reads SMNVEV (reference sequence). Trimming stripped 3 bases from V and 4 bases from J, with 18 bases between. The CDR3 has 16 residues. The CDR3 loop is CASSFSPGGSIYGYTF. The CDR3 coding sequence is TGTGCCAGCAGTTTTAGCCCCGGTGGGTCCATCTATGGCTACACCTTC.

This chain connects TRBV9 to TRBJ2-1; 11 positions agree with TRBD2. The CDR3 contains 15 residues. Germline trimming cut 2 bases from V and 5 bases from J; bases unmatched to any gene: 3. Germline V gives CDR1 SGDLS, CDR2 YYNGEE. The CDR3 is CASSVGTSGHNEQFF. The CDR3 DNA reads as TGTGCCAGCAGCGTGGGGACTAGCGGCCACAATGAGCAGTTCTTC.

The gene calls are TRBV30 and TRBJ1-3; the match to TRBD1 covers 8 bases. Germline values: CDR1 GTSNPN, CDR2 SVGIG (reference sequence). V trimming: 5 bases; J trimming: 2 bases; junction bases outside the gene matches: 2. The CDR3 extends over 13 amino acids. The CDR3 spells CAWSTGAGNTIYF. The CDR3 DNA sequence: TGTGCCTGGTCGACAGGGGCTGGAAACACCATATATTTT. The whole variable domain, filled in from reference TRBV30 and TRBJ1-3, reads SQTIHQWPATLVQPVGSPLSLECTVEGTSNPNLYWYRQAAGRGLQLLFYSVGIGQISSEVPQNLSASRPQDRQFILSSKKLLLSDSGFYLCAWSTGAGNTIYFGEGSWLTVV.

The CDR3 sequence is CASGTSGRETQYF. The CDR3, as DNA: TGTGCCAGCGGGACTAGCGGTAGAGAGACCCAGTACTTC. The chain employs TRBV19 and TRBJ2-5, with 11 nucleotides matching TRBD2. Germline V CDR1 and CDR2: LNHDA, SQIVND (reference sequence). CDR3 length equals 13 residues. V lost 9 bases to trimming and J lost 4 bases; unmatched junction nucleotides: 4.

CDR3 loop: CASSQGGGIYEQYF. CDR3 DNA sequence: TGCGCCAGCAGCCAAGGGGGAGGGATATACGAGCAGTACTTC. The chain combines TRBV4-3 with TRBJ2-7, with 7 positions matching TRBD2. V dropped 1 base and J dropped 4; count of bases not matched to a gene: 4. The CDR3 totals 14 residues. Per the germline V gene, CDR1 is LGHNA and CDR2 is YSLEER.